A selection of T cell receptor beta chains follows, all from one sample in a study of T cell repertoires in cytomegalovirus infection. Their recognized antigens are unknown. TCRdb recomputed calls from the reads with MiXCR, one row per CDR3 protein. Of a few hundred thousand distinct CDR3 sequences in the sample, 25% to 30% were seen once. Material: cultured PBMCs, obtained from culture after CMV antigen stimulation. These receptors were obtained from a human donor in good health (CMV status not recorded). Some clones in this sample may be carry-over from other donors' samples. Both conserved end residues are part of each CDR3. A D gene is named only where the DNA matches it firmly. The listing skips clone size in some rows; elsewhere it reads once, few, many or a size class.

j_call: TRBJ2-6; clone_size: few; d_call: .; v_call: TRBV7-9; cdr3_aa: CASSAKGWANVLTF; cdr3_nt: TGTGCCAGCAGCGCAAAGGGGTGGGCCAACGTCCTGACTTTC
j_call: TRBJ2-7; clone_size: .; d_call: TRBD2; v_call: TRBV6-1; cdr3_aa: CASKLRTSGQLYEQYF; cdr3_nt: TGTGCCAGCAAACTCCGGACTAGCGGCCAACTCTACGAGCAGTACTTC
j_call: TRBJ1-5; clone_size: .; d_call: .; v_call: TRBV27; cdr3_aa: CASSFRLGLGPQHF; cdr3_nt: TGTGCCAGCAGTTTCCGTCTCGGCCTTGGGCCCCAGCATTTT
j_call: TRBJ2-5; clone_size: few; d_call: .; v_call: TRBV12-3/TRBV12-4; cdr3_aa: CASSLSLAVGTQYF; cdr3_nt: TGTGCCAGCAGTTTAAGTTTGGCAGTTGGGACCCAGTACTTC
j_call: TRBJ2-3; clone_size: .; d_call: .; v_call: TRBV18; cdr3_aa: CASSPPDYGTDTQYF; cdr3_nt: TGTGCCAGCTCACCGCCGGACTATGGCACAGATACGCAGTATTTT
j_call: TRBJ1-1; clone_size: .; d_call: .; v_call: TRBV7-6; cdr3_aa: CASSLINTGPVF; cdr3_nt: TGTGCCAGCAGCTTAATTAATACAGGGCCGGTTTTT
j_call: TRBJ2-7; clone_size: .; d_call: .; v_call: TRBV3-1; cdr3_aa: CASSQDQGSEQYF; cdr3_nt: TGTGCCAGCAGCCAAGATCAAGGGTCCGAGCAGTACTTC
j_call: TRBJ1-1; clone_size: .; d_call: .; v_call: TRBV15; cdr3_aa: CATTRDPNTEAFF; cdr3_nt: TGTGCCACCACCCGGGACCCCAACACTGAAGCTTTCTTT
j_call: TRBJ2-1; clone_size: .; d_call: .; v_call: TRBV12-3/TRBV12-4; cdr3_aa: CASRPEQGFNNEQFF; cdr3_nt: TGTGCCAGCAGACCGGAACAGGGTTTTAACAATGAGCAGTTCTTC
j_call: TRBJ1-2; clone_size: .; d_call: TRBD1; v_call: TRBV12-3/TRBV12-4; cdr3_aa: CASSLGQGIGYGYTF; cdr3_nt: TGTGCCAGCAGCTTAGGACAGGGGATTGGCTATGGCTACACCTTC
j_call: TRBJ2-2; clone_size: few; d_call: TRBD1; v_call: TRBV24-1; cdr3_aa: CATSDLEQGDTGELFF; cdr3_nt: TGTGCCACCAGTGATTTGGAGCAGGGGGACACCGGGGAGCTGTTTTTT
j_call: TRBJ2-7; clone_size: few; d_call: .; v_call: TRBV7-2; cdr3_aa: CASSSRQGLVEQYF; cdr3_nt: TGTGCCAGCAGCTCACGACAGGGACTGGTCGAGCAGTACTTC
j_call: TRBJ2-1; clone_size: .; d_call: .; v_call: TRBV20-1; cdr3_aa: CSTARTDVYNEQFF; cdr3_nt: TGCAGTACTGCCCGGACCGACGTCTACAATGAGCAGTTCTTC
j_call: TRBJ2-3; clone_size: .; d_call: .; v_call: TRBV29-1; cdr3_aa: CSVEPDGGRFGTQYF; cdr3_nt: TGCAGCGTTGAGCCGGACGGGGGCCGGTTTGGTACGCAGTATTTT
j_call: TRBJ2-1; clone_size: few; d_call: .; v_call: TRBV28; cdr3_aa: CASSLQHHEQFF; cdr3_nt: TGTGCCAGCAGTTTACAACACCATGAGCAGTTCTTC
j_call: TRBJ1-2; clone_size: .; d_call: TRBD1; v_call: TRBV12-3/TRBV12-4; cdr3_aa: CASSLIAGGESGYTF; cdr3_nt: TGTGCCAGCAGTTTAATAGCAGGGGGCGAGAGCGGCTACACCTTC
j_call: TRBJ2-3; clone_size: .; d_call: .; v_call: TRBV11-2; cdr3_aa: CASNHVRRGTQKEYF; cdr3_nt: TGTGCCAGCAACCACGTGAGGCGCGGGACCCAAAAGGAGTATTTT
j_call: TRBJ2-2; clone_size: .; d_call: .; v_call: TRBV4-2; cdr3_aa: CASSQEVGSVGELFF; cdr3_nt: TGTGCCAGCAGCCAAGAGGTCGGGTCGGTCGGGGAGCTGTTTTTT
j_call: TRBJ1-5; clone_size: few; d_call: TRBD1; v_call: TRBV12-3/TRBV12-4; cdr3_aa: CASSYGTGGARSNQPQHF; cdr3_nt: TGTGCCAGCAGTTACGGGACAGGGGGCGCGAGAAGCAATCAGCCCCAGCATTTT
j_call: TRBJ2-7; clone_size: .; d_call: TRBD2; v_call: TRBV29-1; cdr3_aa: CSVVSGRFPYEQYF; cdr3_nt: TGCAGCGTTGTCAGCGGGAGGTTTCCCTACGAGCAGTACTTC
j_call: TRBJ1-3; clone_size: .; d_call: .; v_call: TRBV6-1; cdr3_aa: CASNGFSGNTIYF; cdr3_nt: TGTGCCAGCAACGGTTTCTCTGGAAACACCATATATTTT
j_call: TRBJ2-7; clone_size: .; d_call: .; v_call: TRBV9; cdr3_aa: CASSVERLGGRNEQYF; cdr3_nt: TGTGCCAGCAGCGTGGAGAGGTTGGGTGGTCGGAACGAGCAGTACTTC
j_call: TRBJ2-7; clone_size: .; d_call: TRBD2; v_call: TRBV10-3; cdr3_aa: CAISESGGVYEQYF; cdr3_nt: TGTGCCATCAGTGAGTCGGGAGGGGTATACGAGCAGTACTTC
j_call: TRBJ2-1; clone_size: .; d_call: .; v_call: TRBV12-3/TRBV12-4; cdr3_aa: CASSLPAPGSLRGHAPNEQFF; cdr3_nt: TGTGCCAGCAGCCTTCCCGCCCCCGGGTCCCTTCGGGGACATGCTCCCAATGAGCAGTTCTTC
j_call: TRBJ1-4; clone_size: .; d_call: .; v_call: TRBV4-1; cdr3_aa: CASSQEQGGRSSRNEKLFF; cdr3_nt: TGCGCCAGCAGCCAAGAGCAGGGCGGTAGAAGTTCTCGTAATGAAAAACTGTTTTTT
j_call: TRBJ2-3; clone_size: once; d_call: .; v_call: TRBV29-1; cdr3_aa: CSVVSASRTDTQYF; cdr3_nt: TGCAGCGTTGTCAGCGCCAGTCGCACAGATACGCAGTATTTT
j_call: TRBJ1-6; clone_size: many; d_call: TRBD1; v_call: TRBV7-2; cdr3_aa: CASKSRTGWSPLHF; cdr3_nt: TGTGCCAGCAAAAGCCGGACAGGTTGGTCACCCCTCCACTTT
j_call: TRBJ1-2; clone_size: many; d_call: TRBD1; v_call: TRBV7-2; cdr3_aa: CASSSLQGAEGYTF; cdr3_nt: TGTGCCAGCAGCTCCCTACAGGGGGCGGAAGGCTACACCTTC
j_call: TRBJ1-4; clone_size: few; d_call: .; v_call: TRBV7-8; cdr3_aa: CASSLLGPGTPRGEKLFF; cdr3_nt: TGTGCCAGCAGCCTCTTAGGGCCCGGGACACCTCGAGGTGAAAAACTGTTTTTT
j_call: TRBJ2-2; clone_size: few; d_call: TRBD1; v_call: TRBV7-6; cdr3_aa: CASSPDRGLDTGELFF; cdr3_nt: TGTGCCAGCAGCCCAGACAGGGGGCTGGACACCGGGGAGCTGTTTTTT
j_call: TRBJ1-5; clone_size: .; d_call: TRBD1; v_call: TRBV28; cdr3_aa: CASRTGQSNQPQHF; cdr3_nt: TGTGCCAGCAGAACGGGACAGAGCAATCAGCCCCAGCATTTT
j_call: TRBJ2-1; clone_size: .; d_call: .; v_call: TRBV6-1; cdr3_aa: CASSEQQGSYNEQFF; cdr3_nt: TGTGCCAGCAGTGAACAGCAGGGGTCCTACAATGAGCAGTTCTTC
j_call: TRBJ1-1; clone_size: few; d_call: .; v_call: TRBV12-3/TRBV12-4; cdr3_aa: CASSRRDMNTEAFF; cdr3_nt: TGTGCCAGCAGTCGCCGGGACATGAACACTGAAGCTTTCTTT
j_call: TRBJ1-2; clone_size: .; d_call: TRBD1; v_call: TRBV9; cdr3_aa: CASSGTTGNYGYTF; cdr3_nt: TGTGCCAGCAGCGGAACGACAGGGAACTATGGCTACACCTTC
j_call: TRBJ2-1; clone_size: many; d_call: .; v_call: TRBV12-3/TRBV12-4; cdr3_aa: CASTSRAGNEQFF; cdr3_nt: TGTGCCAGCACGTCCCGGGCGGGAAATGAGCAGTTCTTC
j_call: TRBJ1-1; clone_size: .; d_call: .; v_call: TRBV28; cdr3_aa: CASSSNREVNTEAFF; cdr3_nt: TGTGCCAGCAGTTCCAACAGGGAGGTGAACACTGAAGCTTTCTTT
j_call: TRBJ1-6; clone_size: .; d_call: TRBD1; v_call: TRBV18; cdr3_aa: CASSAGTGGVNSPLHF; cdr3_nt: TGTGCCAGCTCAGCCGGGACAGGGGGAGTTAATTCACCCCTCCACTTT
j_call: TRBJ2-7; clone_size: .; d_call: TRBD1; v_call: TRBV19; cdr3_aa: CASATGGSYEQYF; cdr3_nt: TGTGCCAGTGCGACAGGGGGAAGCTACGAGCAGTACTTC
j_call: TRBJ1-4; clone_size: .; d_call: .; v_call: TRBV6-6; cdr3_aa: CASMWGGLNEKLFF; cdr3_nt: TGTGCCAGCATGTGGGGGGGGCTCAATGAAAAACTGTTTTTT
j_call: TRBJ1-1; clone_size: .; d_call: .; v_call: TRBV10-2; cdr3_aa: CASSESPRFKNTEAFF; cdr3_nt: TGCGCCAGCAGTGAGTCACCCAGATTCAAGAACACTGAAGCTTTCTTT
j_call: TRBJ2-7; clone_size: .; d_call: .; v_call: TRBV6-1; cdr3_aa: CASSERDLQKDEQYF; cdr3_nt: TGTGCCAGCAGTGAAAGGGACCTTCAAAAGGACGAGCAGTACTTC
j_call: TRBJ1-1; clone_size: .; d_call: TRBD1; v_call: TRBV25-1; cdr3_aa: CASSRDRGTSEAFF; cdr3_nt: TGTGCCAGCAGTCGGGACAGGGGAACAAGTGAAGCTTTCTTT
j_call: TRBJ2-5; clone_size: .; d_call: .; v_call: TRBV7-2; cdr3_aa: CASSPTGLRETQYF; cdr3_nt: TGTGCCAGCAGCCCAACAGGGTTAAGGGAGACCCAGTACTTC
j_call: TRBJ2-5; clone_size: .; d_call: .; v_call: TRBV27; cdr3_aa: CASRPWRGEQETQYF; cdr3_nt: TGTGCCAGCAGACCCTGGAGGGGCGAACAAGAGACCCAGTACTTC
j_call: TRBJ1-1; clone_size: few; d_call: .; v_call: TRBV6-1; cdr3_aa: CASSKDRDNTEAFF; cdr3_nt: TGTGCCAGCAGTAAAGACCGGGACAACACTGAAGCTTTCTTT
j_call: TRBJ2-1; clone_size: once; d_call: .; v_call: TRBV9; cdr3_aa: CASSGQAGWRFF; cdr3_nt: TGTGCCAGCAGCGGGCAGGCGGGATGGCGGTTCTTC
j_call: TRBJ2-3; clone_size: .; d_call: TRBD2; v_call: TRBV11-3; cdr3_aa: CASSLGIGGGDTDTQYF; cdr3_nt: TGTGCCAGCAGCTTAGGTATTGGCGGGGGAGACACAGATACGCAGTATTTT
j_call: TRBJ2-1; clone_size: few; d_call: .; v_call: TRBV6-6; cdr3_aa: CASSPTIEIAEQFF; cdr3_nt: TGTGCCAGCAGTCCCACGATCGAGATAGCTGAGCAGTTCTTC
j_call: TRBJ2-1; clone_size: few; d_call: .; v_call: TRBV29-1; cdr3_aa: CSVESINEQFF; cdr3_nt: TGCAGCGTTGAGAGTATAAATGAGCAGTTCTTC
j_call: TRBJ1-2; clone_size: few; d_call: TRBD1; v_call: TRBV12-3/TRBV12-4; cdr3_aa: CATLQGAYGYTF; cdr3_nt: TGTGCCACCCTACAGGGGGCCTATGGCTACACCTTC
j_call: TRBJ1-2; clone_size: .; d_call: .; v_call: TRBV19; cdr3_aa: CASRSSESPNNYGYTF; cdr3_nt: TGTGCCAGTAGAAGTTCAGAATCGCCAAATAACTATGGCTACACCTTC
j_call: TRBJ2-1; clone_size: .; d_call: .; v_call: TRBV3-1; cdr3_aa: CASSQDTSDEQFF; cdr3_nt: TGTGCCAGCAGCCAAGATACAAGCGATGAGCAGTTCTTC
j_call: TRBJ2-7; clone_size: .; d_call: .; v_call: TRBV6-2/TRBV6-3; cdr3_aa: CASGAGTRTYEQYF; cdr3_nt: TGTGCCAGCGGCGCCGGGACAAGAACCTACGAGCAGTACTTC
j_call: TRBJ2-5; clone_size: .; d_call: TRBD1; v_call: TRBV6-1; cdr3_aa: CASSERDRVQETQYF; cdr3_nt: TGTGCCAGCAGTGAAAGGGACAGGGTCCAAGAGACCCAGTACTTC
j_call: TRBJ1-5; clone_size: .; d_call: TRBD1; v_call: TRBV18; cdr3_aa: CASSEGQGLQPQHF; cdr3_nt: TGTGCCAGCTCAGAGGGACAGGGGCTTCAGCCCCAGCATTTT